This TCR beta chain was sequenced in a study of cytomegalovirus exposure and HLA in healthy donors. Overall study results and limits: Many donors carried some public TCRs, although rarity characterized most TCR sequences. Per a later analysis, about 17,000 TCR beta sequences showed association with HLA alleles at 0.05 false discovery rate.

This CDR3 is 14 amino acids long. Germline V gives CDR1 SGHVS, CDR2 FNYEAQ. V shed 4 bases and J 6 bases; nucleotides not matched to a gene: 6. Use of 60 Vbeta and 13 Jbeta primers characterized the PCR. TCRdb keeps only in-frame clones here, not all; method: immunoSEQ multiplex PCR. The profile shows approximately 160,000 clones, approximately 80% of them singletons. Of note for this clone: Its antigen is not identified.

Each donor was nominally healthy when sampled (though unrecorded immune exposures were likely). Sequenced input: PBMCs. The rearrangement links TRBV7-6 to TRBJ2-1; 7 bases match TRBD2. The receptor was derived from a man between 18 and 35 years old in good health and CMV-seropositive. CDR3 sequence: CASSSGTMINEQFF. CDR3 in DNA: TGTGCCAGCAGCTCCGGGACTATGATCAATGAGCAGTTCTTC.